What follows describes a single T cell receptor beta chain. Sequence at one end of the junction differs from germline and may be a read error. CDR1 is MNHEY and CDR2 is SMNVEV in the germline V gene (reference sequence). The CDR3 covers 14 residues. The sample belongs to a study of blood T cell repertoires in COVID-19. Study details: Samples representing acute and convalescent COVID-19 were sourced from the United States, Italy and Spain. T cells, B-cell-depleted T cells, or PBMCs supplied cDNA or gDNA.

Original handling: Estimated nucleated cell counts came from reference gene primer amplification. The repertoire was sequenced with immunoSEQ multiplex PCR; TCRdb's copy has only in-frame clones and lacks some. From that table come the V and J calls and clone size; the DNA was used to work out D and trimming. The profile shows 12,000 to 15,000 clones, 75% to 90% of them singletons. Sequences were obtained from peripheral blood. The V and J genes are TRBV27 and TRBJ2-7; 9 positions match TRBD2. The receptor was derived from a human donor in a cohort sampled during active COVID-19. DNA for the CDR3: TGTGCCAGCAGTTTCCATAGCGGGGGCTACGTGCAGTACTTC. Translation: CASSFHSGGYVQYF.